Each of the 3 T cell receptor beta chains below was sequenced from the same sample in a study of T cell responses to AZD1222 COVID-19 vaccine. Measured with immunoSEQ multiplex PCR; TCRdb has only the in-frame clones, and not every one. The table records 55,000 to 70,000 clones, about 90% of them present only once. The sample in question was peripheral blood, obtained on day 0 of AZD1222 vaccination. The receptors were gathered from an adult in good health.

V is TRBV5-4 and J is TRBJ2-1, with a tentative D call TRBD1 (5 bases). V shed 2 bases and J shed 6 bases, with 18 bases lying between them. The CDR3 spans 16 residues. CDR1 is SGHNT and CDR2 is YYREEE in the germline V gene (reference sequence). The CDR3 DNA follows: TGTGCCAGCAGCTTAAATAGTCAGGGAATCAGCAATGAGCAGTTCTTC. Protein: CASSLNSQGISNEQFF.

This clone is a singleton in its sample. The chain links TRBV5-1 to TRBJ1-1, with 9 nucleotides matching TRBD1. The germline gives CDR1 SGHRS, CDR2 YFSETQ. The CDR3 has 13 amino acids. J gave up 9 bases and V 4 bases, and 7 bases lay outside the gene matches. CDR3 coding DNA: TGCGCCAGCAGCGGGGAGGGACAGGGAAAAGCTTTCTTT. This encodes CASSGEGQGKAFF.

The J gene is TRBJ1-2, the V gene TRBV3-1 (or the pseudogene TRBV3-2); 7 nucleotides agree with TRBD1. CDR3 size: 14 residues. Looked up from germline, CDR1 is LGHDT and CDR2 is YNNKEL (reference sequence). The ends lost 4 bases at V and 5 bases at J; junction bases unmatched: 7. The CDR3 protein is CASSRSTGRYGYTF. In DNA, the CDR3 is TGTGCCAGCAGCCGATCGACAGGGAGGTATGGCTACACCTTC.